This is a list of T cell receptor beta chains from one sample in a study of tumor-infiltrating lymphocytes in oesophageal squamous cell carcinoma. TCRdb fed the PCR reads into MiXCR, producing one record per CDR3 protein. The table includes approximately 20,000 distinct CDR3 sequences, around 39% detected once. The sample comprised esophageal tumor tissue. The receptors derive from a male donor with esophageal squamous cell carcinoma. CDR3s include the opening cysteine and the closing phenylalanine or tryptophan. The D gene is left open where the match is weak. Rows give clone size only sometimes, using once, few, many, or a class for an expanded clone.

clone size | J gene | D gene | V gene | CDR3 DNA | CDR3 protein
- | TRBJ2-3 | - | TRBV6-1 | TGTGCCAGCAGTGAGGAGCCTTACCAAGCCGATACGCAGTATTTT | CASSEEPYQADTQYF
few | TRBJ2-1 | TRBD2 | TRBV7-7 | TGTGCTAGCAGCCCGACTAGCGGGGGTTACAATGAGCAGTTCTTC | CASSPTSGGYNEQFF
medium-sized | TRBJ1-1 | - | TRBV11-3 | TGTGCCAGCAGCTTAGATTCACAGCCGAACACTGAAGCTTTCTTT | CASSLDSQPNTEAFF
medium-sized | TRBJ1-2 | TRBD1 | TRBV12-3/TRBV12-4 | TGTGCCAGCAGGGGATACAGGGGGTCTAACTATGGCTACACCTTC | CASRGYRGSNYGYTF
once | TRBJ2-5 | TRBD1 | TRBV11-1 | TGTGCCAGCAGCTCGACAATTGGGGTGAGGGGGCTGGAAGAGACCCAGTACTTC | CASSSTIGVRGLEETQYF
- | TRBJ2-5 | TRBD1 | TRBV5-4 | TGTGCCAGCAGCTCCGGACAGGGTCGGGAGACCCAGTACTTC | CASSSGQGRETQYF
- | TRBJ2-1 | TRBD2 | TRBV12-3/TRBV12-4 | TGTGCCAGCAGTTCTCCAAGAGCGGGAGGCTCAGGGGATGAGCAGTTCTTC | CASSSPRAGGSGDEQFF
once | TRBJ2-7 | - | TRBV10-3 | TGTGCCGCCAAAGGTGGAGGGACCTCCAAGCAGTACTTC | CAAKGGGTSKQYF
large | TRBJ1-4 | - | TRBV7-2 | TGTGCCAGCAGCTCGAACATGGTGGAAAATGAAAAACTGTTTTTT | CASSSNMVENEKLFF
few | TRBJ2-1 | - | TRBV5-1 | TGCGCCAGCAGCTTGAGTCCTGGGAATGAGCAGTTCTTC | CASSLSPGNEQFF
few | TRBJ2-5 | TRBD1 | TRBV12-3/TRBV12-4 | TGTGCCAGCAGTCAATACCGACAGGGATGGGGCCAAGAGACCCAGTACTTC | CASSQYRQGWGQETQYF
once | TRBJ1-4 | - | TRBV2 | TGTGCCAGCAGTGAAGCGGGACTAGCGGGAGTTACCGGGGAGCTGTATTTT | CASSEAGLAGVTGELYF
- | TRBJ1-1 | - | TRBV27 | TGTGCCAGCAGTTTAGTGGAGAACACTGAAGCTTTCTTT | CASSLVENTEAFF
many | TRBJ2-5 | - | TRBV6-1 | TGTGCCAGCAGACAGGACCCGGGACACACAGCCTACAATGAGCAGTACTTC | CASRQDPGHTAYNEQYF
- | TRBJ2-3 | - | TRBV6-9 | TGTGCCAGCAGCCCTCAAGGGTACACAGATACGCAGTATTTT | CASSPQGYTDTQYF
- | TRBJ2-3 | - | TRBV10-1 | TGCGCCAGCAGTGAGTCTTTGGCAGATACGCAGTATTTT | CASSESLADTQYF
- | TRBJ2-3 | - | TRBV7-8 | TGTGCCAGCAGCTTACGGGTCGATACGCAGTATTTT | CASSLRVDTQYF
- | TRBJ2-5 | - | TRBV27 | TGTGCCAGCAAAACACTAGGCGGATCCTACAATGAGCAGTACTTC | CASKTLGGSYNEQYF
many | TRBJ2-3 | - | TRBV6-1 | TGTGCCAGCAGGAGCGGCACAGATACGCAGTATTTT | CASRSGTDTQYF
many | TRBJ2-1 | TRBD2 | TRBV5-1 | TGCGCCAGCAGCGGCTTAGCGGGAGGAAGTGAGCAGTTCTTC | CASSGLAGGSEQFF
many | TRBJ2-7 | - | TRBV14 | TGTGCCAGCAGCCGAGGGGGCTACGAGCAGTACTTC | CASSRGGYEQYF
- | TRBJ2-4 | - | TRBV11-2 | TGTGCCAGCAGCTTAGAACGGGCGCAAGAGCAGTACTTC | CASSLERAQEQYF
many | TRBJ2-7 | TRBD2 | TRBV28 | TGTGCCAGCAGTTCTCCTAGCGGGAGCTCCTACGAGCAGTACTTC | CASSSPSGSSYEQYF
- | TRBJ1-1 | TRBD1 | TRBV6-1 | TGTGCCAGCGTTGGGGGGACAGGCGGGTTGTTTAACACTGAAGCTTTCTTT | CASVGGTGGLFNTEAFF
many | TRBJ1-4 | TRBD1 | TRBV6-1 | TGTGCCAGCAGATACCAGGGGGGAAATGAAAAACTGTTTTTT | CASRYQGGNEKLFF
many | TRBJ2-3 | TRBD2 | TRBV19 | TGTGCCAGTAGTATGGGGACTAGCGGGACCACAGATACGCAGTATTTT | CASSMGTSGTTDTQYF
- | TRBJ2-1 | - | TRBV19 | TGTGCCAGTAGTATTTATTCAATGGGAAGAGTGGCCCCCTACGAGCAGTTCTTC | CASSIYSMGRVAPYEQFF
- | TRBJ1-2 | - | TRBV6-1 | TGTGCCAGCAGAAGCAGGGGATATTATGGCTACACCTTC | CASRSRGYYGYTF
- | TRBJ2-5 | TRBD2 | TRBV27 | TGTGCCAGCAGTTTTCACAGCGGGAGGGGAGAGACCCAGTACTTC | CASSFHSGRGETQYF
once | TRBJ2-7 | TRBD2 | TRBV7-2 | TGTGCCAGCAGCCCCTGGACTAGCGGGAGGGTTGTCGAGCAGTACTTC | CASSPWTSGRVVEQYF
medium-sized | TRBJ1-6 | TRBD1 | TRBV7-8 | TGTGCCAGCAGCTCCCTGACAGGGAATAATTCACCCCTCCACTTT | CASSSLTGNNSPLHF
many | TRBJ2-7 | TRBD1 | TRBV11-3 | TGTGCCAGCAGCACACAAGGGACAGGTACTTCCTACGAGCAGTACTTC | CASSTQGTGTSYEQYF
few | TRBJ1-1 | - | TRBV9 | TGTGCCAGCAGCGTAGTTGATAAGAACACTGAAGCTTTCTTT | CASSVVDKNTEAFF
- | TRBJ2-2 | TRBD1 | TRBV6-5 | TGTGCCAGCAGTTACGGACAGGGGTACGGGGAGCTGTTTTTT | CASSYGQGYGELFF
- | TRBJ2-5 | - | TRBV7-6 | TGTGCCAGCAGCGTAAGCCAAGAGACCCAGTACTTC | CASSVSQETQYF
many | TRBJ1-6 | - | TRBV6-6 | TGTGCCAGCAGTTACTCTGGGCAGGGGCTATATAATTCACCCCTCCACTTT | CASSYSGQGLYNSPLHF
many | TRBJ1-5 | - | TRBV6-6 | TGTGCCAGCAGTTACTCGATTGGGGGCCTTAGCTGGCCCCAGCATTTT | CASSYSIGGLSWPQHF
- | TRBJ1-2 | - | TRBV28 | TGTGCCAGCAGACCAGCCAGGGTAGACTATGGCTACACCTTC | CASRPARVDYGYTF
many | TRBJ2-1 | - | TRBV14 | TGTGCCAGCAGCCACCGGGACAATCAAAACAATGAGCAGTTCTTC | CASSHRDNQNNEQFF
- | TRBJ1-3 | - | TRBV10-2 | TGCGCCAGCAGTGCGTCTGGAAACACCATATATTTT | CASSASGNTIYF
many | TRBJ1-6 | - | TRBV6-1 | TGTGCCAGCAGTCCAGCGAGCTCCTATAATTCACCCCTCCACTTT | CASSPASSYNSPLHF
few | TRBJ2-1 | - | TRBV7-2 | TGTGCCAGCAGCTTACTAGGGCACGGCGGGTACAATGAGCAGTTCTTC | CASSLLGHGGYNEQFF
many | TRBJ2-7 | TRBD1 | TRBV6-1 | TGTGCCAGCAGGTACAGACAGGGCTCCTACGAGCAGTACTTC | CASRYRQGSYEQYF
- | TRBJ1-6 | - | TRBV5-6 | TGTGCCAGCAGCTTGCTATACAGGGATAATTCACCCCTCCACTTT | CASSLLYRDNSPLHF
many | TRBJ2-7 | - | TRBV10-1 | TGCGCCAGCAGCTCTGATTTGGGCTCCCTCGGCGGGGAGCAGTACTTC | CASSSDLGSLGGEQYF
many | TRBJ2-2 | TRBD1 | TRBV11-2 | TGTGCCAGCAGCTTGACAGGGGGCGTAGGGAGTTCTACCGGGGAGCTGTTTTTT | CASSLTGGVGSSTGELFF
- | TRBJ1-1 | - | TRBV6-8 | TGTGCCAGCAGTTCCGACCATCCGGACATGATAAAGGGCGATCAGTACTTT | CASSSDHPDMIKGDQYF
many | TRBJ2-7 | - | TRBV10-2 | TGCGCCAGCAGCGAAGACGGGGCATCCGAGCAGTACTTC | CASSEDGASEQYF
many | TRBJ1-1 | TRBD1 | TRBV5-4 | TGTGCCAGCAGCGGACGGACAGGGAACACTGAAGCTTTCTTT | CASSGRTGNTEAFF